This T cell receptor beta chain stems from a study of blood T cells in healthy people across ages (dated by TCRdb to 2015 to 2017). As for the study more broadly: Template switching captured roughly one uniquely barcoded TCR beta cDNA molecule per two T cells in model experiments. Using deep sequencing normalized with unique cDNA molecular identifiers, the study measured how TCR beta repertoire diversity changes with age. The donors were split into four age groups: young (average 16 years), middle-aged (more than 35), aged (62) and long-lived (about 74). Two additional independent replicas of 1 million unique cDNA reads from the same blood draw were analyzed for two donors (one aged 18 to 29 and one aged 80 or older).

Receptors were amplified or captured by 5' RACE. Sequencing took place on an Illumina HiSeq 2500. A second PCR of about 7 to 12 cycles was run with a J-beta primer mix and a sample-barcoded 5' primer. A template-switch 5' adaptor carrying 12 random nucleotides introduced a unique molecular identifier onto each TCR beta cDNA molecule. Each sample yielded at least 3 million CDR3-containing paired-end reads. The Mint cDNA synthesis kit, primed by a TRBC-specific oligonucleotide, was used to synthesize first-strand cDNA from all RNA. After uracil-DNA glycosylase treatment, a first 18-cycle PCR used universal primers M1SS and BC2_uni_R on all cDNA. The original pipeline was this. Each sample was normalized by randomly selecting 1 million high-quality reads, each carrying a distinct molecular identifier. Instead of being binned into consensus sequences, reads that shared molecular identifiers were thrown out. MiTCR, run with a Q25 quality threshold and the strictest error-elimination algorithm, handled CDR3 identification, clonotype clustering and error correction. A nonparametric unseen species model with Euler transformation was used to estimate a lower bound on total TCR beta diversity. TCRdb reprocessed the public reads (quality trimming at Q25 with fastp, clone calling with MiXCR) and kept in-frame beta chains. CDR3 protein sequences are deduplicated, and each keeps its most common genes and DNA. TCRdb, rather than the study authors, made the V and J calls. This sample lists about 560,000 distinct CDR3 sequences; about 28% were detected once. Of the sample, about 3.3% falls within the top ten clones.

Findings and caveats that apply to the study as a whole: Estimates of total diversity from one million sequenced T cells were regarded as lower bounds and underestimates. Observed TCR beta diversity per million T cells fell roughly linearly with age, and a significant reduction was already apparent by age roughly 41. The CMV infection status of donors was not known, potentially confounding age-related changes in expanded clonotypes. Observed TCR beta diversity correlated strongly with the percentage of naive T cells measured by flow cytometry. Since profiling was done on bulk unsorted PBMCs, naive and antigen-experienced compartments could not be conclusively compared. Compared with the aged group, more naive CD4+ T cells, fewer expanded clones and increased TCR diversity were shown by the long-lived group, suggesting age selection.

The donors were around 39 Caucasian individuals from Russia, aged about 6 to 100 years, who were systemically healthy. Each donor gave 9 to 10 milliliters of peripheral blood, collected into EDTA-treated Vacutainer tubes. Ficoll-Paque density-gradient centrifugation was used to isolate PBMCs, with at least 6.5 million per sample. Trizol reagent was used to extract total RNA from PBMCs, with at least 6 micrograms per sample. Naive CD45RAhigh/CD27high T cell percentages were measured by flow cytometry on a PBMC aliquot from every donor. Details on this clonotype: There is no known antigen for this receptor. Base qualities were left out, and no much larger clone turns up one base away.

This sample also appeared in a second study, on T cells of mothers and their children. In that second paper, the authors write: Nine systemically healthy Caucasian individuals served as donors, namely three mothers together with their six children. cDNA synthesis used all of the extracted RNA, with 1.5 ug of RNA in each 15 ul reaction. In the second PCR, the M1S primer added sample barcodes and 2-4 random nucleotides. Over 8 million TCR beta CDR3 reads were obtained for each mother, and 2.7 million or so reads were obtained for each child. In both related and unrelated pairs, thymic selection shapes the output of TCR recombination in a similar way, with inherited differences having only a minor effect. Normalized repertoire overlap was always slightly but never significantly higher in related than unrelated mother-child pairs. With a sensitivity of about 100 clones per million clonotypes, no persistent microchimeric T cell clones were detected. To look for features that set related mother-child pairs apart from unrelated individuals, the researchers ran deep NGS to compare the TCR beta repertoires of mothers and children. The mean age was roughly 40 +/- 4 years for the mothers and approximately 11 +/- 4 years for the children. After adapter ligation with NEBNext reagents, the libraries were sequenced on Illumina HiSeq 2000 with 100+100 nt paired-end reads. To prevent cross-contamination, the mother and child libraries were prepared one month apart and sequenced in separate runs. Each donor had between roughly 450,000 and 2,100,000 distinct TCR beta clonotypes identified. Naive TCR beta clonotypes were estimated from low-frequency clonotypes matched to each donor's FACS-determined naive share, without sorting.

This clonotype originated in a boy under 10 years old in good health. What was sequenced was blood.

The DNA is TGTGCCAGCAGCCAAGCAGGGCGTCCGCAAGAGACCCAGTACTTC. It translates to CASSQAGRPQETQYF. The V and J genes are TRBV3-1 and TRBJ2-5; a tentative D match to TRBD1 spans 5 bases. For CDR1 and CDR2, the germline V gene (reference sequence) lists LGHDT and YNNKEL. The junction shows trimming of 1 base on V and 2 bases on J, plus 11 bases between the germline ends. The CDR3 goes from the cysteine to the phenylalanine over 15 residues. The DNA shown is the 45-base CDR3, in frame from base 1.